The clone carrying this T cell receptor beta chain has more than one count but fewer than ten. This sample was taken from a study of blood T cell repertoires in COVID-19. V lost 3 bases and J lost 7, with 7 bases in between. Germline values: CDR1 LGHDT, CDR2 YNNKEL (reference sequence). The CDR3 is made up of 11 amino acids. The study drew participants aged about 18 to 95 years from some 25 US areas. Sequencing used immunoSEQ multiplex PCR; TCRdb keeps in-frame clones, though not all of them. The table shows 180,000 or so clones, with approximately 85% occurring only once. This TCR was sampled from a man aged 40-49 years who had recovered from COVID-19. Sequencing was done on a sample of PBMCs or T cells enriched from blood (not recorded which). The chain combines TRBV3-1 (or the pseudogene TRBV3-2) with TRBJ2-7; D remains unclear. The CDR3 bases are TGTGCCAGCAGCCATACCAGGGAGCAGTACTTC. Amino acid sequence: CASSHTREQYF.